This T cell receptor (beta chain) was obtained from a study of liver allograft versus peripheral blood T cells. Study-wide context: Repertoires from peripheral blood of liver transplant recipients were compared with those inside their transplanted livers.

Study-wide findings and caveats: T cell receptor repertoires inside liver allografts reportedly differed from those in peripheral blood.

Each CDR3 protein is one row after TCRdb ran MiXCR on the reads. The sample consists of some 9,000 distinct CDR3 sequences, approximately 16% of them appearing once. From germline, CDR1 is MGHDK and CDR2 SYGVNS. Trimming left V 3 bases short and J 0 bases short, with 11 bases between. There are 16 residues in the CDR3. Judged by abundance, this clonotype is medium-sized. Its target is unknown. The sequence derives from a human patient who had a liver transplant. The graft donor may have contributed some T cells. The chain links TRBV25-1 to TRBJ1-4; no reliable D call. Here the CDR3 reads CASSDLNTATNEKLFF. The CDR3 DNA reads as TGTGCCAGCAGTGACCTTAACACGGCAACTAATGAAAAACTGTTTTTT.